These 6 T cell receptor beta chains came from one sample sequenced in a study of blood T cell repertoires in COVID-19. The protocol was immunoSEQ multiplex PCR, while the TCRdb copy is restricted to in-frame clones and leaves out a portion. This sample has some 320,000 clones, with more than 90% found just once. The sample taken for sequencing was PBMCs or T cells enriched from blood (not recorded which). These TCRs come from a man aged 60-69 years who had recovered from COVID-19.

The V and J genes are TRBV7-9 and TRBJ1-3; D is undetermined. The germline V gene encodes CDR1 SEHNR and CDR2 FQNEAQ (reference sequence). There are 13 residues in the CDR3. Trimming pared 7 bases from V and 1 base from J, leaving 8 bases between. The DNA of the CDR3 is TGTGCCAGCACCCTATGGTCTGGAAACACCATATATTTT. As protein: CASTLWSGNTIYF.

This chain links TRBV4-1 with TRBJ1-1; possible D gene TRBD1, 6 bases. V dropped 1 base and J dropped 7 bases, with 10 bases sitting between them. This CDR3 comprises 13 residues. Germline V lookup: CDR1 MGHRA, CDR2 YSYEKL. The CDR3 here is CASSQGQVGEAFF. The CDR3 DNA sequence: TGCGCCAGCAGCCAAGGACAGGTGGGTGAAGCTTTCTTT.

The table lists this clone with a few counts. V gene TRBV7-6 combines with J gene TRBJ2-7, with 9 bases aligning to TRBD1. The CDR3 has 13 amino acids. Germline CDR1 is SGHVS and CDR2 is FNYEAQ. Losses at the gene ends were 3 bases for V and 6 bases for J; bases not matched to a gene: 3. In DNA form, the CDR3 reads TGTGCCAGCAGCTTTAACAGGGGGCGCGAGCAGTACTTC. Its translation: CASSFNRGREQYF.

V gene TRBV5-1 combines with J gene TRBJ2-7, with 8 positions matching TRBD1. Germline V gene lookup returns CDR1 SGHRS and CDR2 YFSETQ. This CDR3 has 14 residues. V was clipped by 7 bases and J by 2 bases; unmatched bases: 8. CDR3 DNA: TGCGCCAGCCGGTTCGGGACAGGTGCCTACGAGCAGTACTTC. As protein: CASRFGTGAYEQYF.

V and J are TRBV5-1 and TRBJ2-3; D may be TRBD2 (5 bases). The germline V and J ends were trimmed by 3 bases and 5 bases, with 10 bases remaining between them. CDR1 is SGHRS and CDR2 is YFSETQ in the germline V gene. There are 13 residues in the CDR3. The CDR3 spells CASSWEFGDTQYF. The CDR3 bases are TGCGCCAGCAGCTGGGAGTTTGGAGATACGCAGTATTTT.

The chain carries TRBV19 and TRBJ1-3; D is perhaps TRBD1 (5 bases). The CDR3 is 13 amino acids. Germline values: CDR1 LNHDA, CDR2 SQIVND (reference sequence). The germline V and J ends were trimmed by 5 bases and 4 bases, with 9 bases remaining between them. Here the CDR3 reads CASSQGSGNTIYF. The CDR3 coding sequence is TGTGCCAGTAGTCAGGGTTCCGGAAACACCATATATTTT.